There are a few counts of the clone carrying this T cell receptor beta chain. Its antigen remains unknown. This sample was included in a study of early T cells in non-severe SARS-CoV-2 infection. As for the study in general: Bulk RNA taken from unsorted whole blood was sequenced, leaving chains unpaired.

V was pared by 3 bases and J by 0 bases, with 14 bases of the junction left unmatched. CDR3 length: 19 amino acids. The germline V gene has CDR1 SGHTA and CDR2 FQGNSA. Findings and limits, study-wide: Matches to VDJdb favored anti-spike CD8 responses and missed private and CD4 specificities.

Researchers attached unique molecular identifiers to individual cDNA molecules. TCRdb passed the 5' RACE reads through MiXCR, listing each CDR3 protein once. This sample has tens of thousands of distinct CDR3 sequences, with approximately 5% found just once. The material sequenced was whole blood, taken at baseline. This receptor was obtained from an adult who was a healthcare worker with PCR-confirmed SARS-CoV-2 infection or an uninfected control (not recorded which). The rearrangement joins TRBV7-2 to TRBJ2-4, with TRBD1 identical over 7 bases. This CDR3 is CASSFPDRQGTIAKNIQYF. In nucleotides, the CDR3 is TGTGCCAGCAGCTTTCCTGACCGACAGGGTACGATAGCCAAAAACATTCAGTACTTC.